This record looks at one T cell receptor (beta chain) sequence and its context. Its antigen target is currently unknown. Base qualities are missing; no much larger clone stands one base away. The data derive from a study of blood T cells in healthy people across ages (dated by TCRdb to 2015 to 2017). Notes on the research overall: In model experiments, template switching captured roughly one uniquely barcoded TCR beta cDNA molecule for every two T cells. Donors were grouped into four age groups: young (average approximately 15 years), middle-aged (roughly 40), aged (62) and long-lived (around 80). The study analyzed two additional independent replicas of 1 million unique cDNA reads from the same blood draw for two donors, one aged 18 to 30 and one aged 80 or older. To avoid experimental bias, donors of different ages were spread randomly across the sequencing lanes. The study measured age-related changes in TCR beta repertoire diversity using deep sequencing normalized with unique cDNA molecular identifiers. Results and caveats for the whole study, not just this receptor: Because the CMV infection status of the donors was unknown, age-related changes in expanded clonotypes may potentially have been confounded. A strong correlation was found between observed TCR beta diversity and the percentage of naive T cells measured by flow cytometry. Estimates of total diversity based on one million sequenced T cells were regarded as lower bounds and as underestimates. The long-lived group showed more naive CD4+ T cells, fewer expanded clones and increased TCR diversity than the aged group, suggesting age selection. As age increased, observed TCR beta diversity per million T cells dropped in a roughly linear way, and a significant reduction was already evident by age 40. Since profiling was done on bulk unsorted PBMCs, naive and antigen-experienced compartments could not be conclusively compared.

Library preparation was by 5' RACE. For sequencing, an Illumina HiSeq 2500 was employed. A second PCR of about 6 to 11 cycles was run with a J-beta primer mix and a sample-barcoded 5' primer. Each TCR beta cDNA molecule received a unique molecular identifier from a template-switch 5' adaptor carrying 12 random nucleotides. Each sample yielded at least 3 million CDR3-containing paired-end reads. The Mint cDNA synthesis kit, primed by a TRBC-specific oligonucleotide, was used to synthesize first-strand cDNA from all RNA. After uracil-DNA glycosylase treatment, a first 18-cycle PCR used universal primers M1SS and BC2_uni_R on all cDNA. Processing in the source paper ran as follows. Normalization of each sample was performed by random selection of 1 million high-quality reads, each carrying a distinct molecular identifier. Instead of being binned into consensus sequences, reads that shared molecular identifiers were thrown out. MiTCR, with a Q25 quality threshold and the strictest error-elimination algorithm, was used for CDR3 identification, clonotype clustering and error correction. Lower-bound total TCR beta diversity was estimated with a nonparametric unseen species model using Euler transformation. The public reads were quality trimmed at Q25 with fastp and then assembled into clones with MiXCR by TCRdb, keeping productive beta chains. Every distinct CDR3 protein forms one entry, paired with its most common genes and DNA. The V and J calls reflect TCRdb's pipeline rather than the authors' work. The sample table contains approximately 600,000 distinct CDR3 sequences; only one count was recorded for 45% to 65% of them. The top ten clonotypes cover over 35% of the sample.

Donors were around 37 systemically healthy Caucasian individuals from Russia aged roughly 6 to 95 years. Each donor gave 8 to 10 milliliters of peripheral blood, drawn into EDTA-treated Vacutainer tubes. PBMCs were isolated by Ficoll-Paque density-gradient centrifugation, with at least 6 million obtained per sample. Trizol reagent was used to extract total RNA from the PBMCs, yielding at least 5 micrograms per sample. Naive CD45RAhigh/CD27high T cell percentages were measured by flow cytometry on a PBMC aliquot from every donor. This receptor was identified in a man aged 55-75 years in good health. Sample: blood.

The base sequence is TGTGCCAGCAACGTGGGCGCCGGGGATTCACCCCTCCACTTT. It is translated as CASNVGAGDSPLHF. The rearranged chain carries TRBV7-2 and TRBJ1-6, with the D gene uncertain. CDR1 and CDR2 (SGHTA, FQGNSA) derive from the germline V gene. At the junction V is shortened by 7 bases and J by 8 bases, with 15 bases in between. Spanning cysteine to phenylalanine, the CDR3 consists of 14 amino acids. Left in the record is the CDR3 DNA by itself, 42 bases read in frame from the first base.